This is a list of T cell receptor beta chains from one sample in a study of blood T cells in healthy people across ages. From the 5' RACE reads, TCRdb called clonotypes with MiXCR, one entry per CDR3 protein. This sample carries almost 1 million distinct CDR3 sequences, around 54% of them seen once, and the ten largest clones take 20% to 25%. What was sequenced was blood. Source of these receptors: a woman aged 55-70 years in good health. CDR3s include the opening cysteine and the closing phenylalanine or tryptophan. Fields, in order: D gene, V gene, J gene, clone size, CDR3 DNA, CDR3 protein. The D gene is left open where the match is weak. Size is omitted from some rows. Given values are once, few, many or a class for expanded clones.

d_gene: NA; v_gene: TRBV5-5; j_gene: TRBJ2-5; abundance: few; CDR3nt: TGTGCCAGCAGCTTGTACGCGGGGAGGCAAGAGACCCAGTACTTC; CDR3aa: CASSLYAGRQETQYF
d_gene: TRBD2; v_gene: TRBV7-3; j_gene: TRBJ2-5; abundance: NA; CDR3nt: TGTGCCAGCAGCTTAGGGACTAGCAGGTTGGAGACCCAGTACTTC; CDR3aa: CASSLGTSRLETQYF
d_gene: NA; v_gene: TRBV7-9; j_gene: TRBJ2-7; abundance: NA; CDR3nt: TGTGCCAGCAGCTTAGGTCGTAACAACTCCTACGAGCAGTACTTC; CDR3aa: CASSLGRNNSYEQYF
d_gene: NA; v_gene: TRBV11-3; j_gene: TRBJ2-1; abundance: NA; CDR3nt: TGTGCCAGCAGCTTTAATATGGTCACTGAGCAGTTCTTC; CDR3aa: CASSFNMVTEQFF
d_gene: NA; v_gene: TRBV19; j_gene: TRBJ2-7; abundance: once; CDR3nt: TGTGCCAGTAGTAAAAAAAGCTCCTACGAGCAGTACTTC; CDR3aa: CASSKKSSYEQYF
d_gene: NA; v_gene: TRBV28; j_gene: TRBJ2-4; abundance: NA; CDR3nt: TGTGCCAGCAGTTTTGCCAGGGATCTAGCCAAAAACATTCAGTACTTC; CDR3aa: CASSFARDLAKNIQYF
d_gene: TRBD1; v_gene: TRBV20-1; j_gene: TRBJ2-7; abundance: few; CDR3nt: TGCAGTGCATTTCCGGGACAGGGGGCATCCTACGAGCAGTACTTC; CDR3aa: CSAFPGQGASYEQYF
d_gene: NA; v_gene: TRBV28; j_gene: TRBJ2-5; abundance: NA; CDR3nt: TGTGCCAGCAGTTTCTCCCCTGGGGGGCAAGAGACCCAGTACTTC; CDR3aa: CASSFSPGGQETQYF
d_gene: TRBD2; v_gene: TRBV12-3/TRBV12-4; j_gene: TRBJ2-1; abundance: few; CDR3nt: TGTGCCAGCAGTCCTCGCTTAGCGGGAGTTGTTAATGAGCAGTTCTTC; CDR3aa: CASSPRLAGVVNEQFF
d_gene: TRBD2; v_gene: TRBV29-1; j_gene: TRBJ2-1; abundance: few; CDR3nt: TGCAGCTCCCCCGGCGGGAGCTACAATGAGCAGTTCTTC; CDR3aa: CSSPGGSYNEQFF
d_gene: TRBD1; v_gene: TRBV10-3; j_gene: TRBJ2-7; abundance: NA; CDR3nt: TGTGCCATCAGCAACAGGGGTGGCGAGCAGTACTTC; CDR3aa: CAISNRGGEQYF
d_gene: TRBD1; v_gene: TRBV25-1; j_gene: TRBJ2-5; abundance: NA; CDR3nt: TGTGCCAGCAGTGAAGGGACAGCTACTTCTCAAGAGACCCAGTACTTC; CDR3aa: CASSEGTATSQETQYF
d_gene: TRBD1; v_gene: TRBV15; j_gene: TRBJ2-5; abundance: NA; CDR3nt: TGTGCCACCAGCAGAGAGAGGGGGCGGCCAATTGGGGAGACCCAGTACTTC; CDR3aa: CATSRERGRPIGETQYF
d_gene: NA; v_gene: TRBV14; j_gene: TRBJ2-4; abundance: NA; CDR3nt: TGTGCCAGCAGCCGGGGCAAAAACATTCAGTACTTC; CDR3aa: CASSRGKNIQYF
d_gene: NA; v_gene: TRBV14; j_gene: TRBJ2-7; abundance: NA; CDR3nt: TGTGCCAGCAGCCAACCAGGGGAGGAAGACGAGCAGTACTTC; CDR3aa: CASSQPGEEDEQYF
d_gene: NA; v_gene: TRBV7-2; j_gene: TRBJ2-7; abundance: few; CDR3nt: TGTGCCAGCAGCCTTACTAGCTCCGGGTTGTCCTACGAGCAGTACTTC; CDR3aa: CASSLTSSGLSYEQYF
d_gene: NA; v_gene: TRBV10-3; j_gene: TRBJ2-7; abundance: NA; CDR3nt: TGTGCCATCAGTGGTGACAACAAATCAGCCTACGAGCAGTACTTC; CDR3aa: CAISGDNKSAYEQYF
d_gene: NA; v_gene: TRBV20-1; j_gene: TRBJ1-2; abundance: NA; CDR3nt: TGCAGTGCACAGAGGTGGGGAGGAGGCTACACCTTC; CDR3aa: CSAQRWGGGYTF
d_gene: NA; v_gene: TRBV5-1; j_gene: TRBJ2-4; abundance: NA; CDR3nt: TGCGCCAGCAGCTTGATGGGGGGCAGGGAAAACATTCAGTACTTC; CDR3aa: CASSLMGGRENIQYF
d_gene: NA; v_gene: TRBV7-2; j_gene: TRBJ2-3; abundance: NA; CDR3nt: TGTGCCAGCAGCTTACAATCTGGGGGTGAAGATACGCAGTATTTT; CDR3aa: CASSLQSGGEDTQYF
d_gene: TRBD2; v_gene: TRBV5-1; j_gene: TRBJ2-5; abundance: few; CDR3nt: TGCGCCAGCAGACCGGGACTAGCGGAAAACCAAGAGACCCAGTACTTC; CDR3aa: CASRPGLAENQETQYF
d_gene: NA; v_gene: TRBV7-3; j_gene: TRBJ2-1; abundance: few; CDR3nt: TGTGCCAGCAGCTTAACCCCAGGGCGGTACAATGAGCAGTTCTTC; CDR3aa: CASSLTPGRYNEQFF
d_gene: TRBD1; v_gene: TRBV29-1; j_gene: TRBJ2-7; abundance: many; CDR3nt: TGCAGCGTTGGGGACAGCTACGAGCAGTACTTC; CDR3aa: CSVGDSYEQYF